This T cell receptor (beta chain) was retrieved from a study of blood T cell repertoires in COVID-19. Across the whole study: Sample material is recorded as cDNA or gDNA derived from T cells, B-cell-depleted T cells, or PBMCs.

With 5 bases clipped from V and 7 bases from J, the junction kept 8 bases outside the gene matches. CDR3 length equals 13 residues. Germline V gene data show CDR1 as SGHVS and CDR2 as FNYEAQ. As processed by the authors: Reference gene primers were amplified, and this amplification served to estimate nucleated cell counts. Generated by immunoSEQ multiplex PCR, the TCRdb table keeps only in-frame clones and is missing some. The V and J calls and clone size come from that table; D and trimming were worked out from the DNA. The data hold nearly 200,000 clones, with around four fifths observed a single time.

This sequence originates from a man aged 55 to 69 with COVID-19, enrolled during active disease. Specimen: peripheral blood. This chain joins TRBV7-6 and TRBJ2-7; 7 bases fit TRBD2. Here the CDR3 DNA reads TGTGCCAGCAGCCCTGCGGCCGGGAGGGAGCAGTACTTC. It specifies CASSPAAGREQYF.